The entry below gives a single T cell receptor beta chain sequence along with its context. The data stem from a study of blood T cell repertoires in COVID-19. Study in general: COVID-19 samples collected from the United States, Italy and Spain covered acute and convalescent phases. PBMCs, B-cell-depleted T cells, or T cells were the source of the cDNA or gDNA that made up the material.

Authors' processing steps: It was from reference gene primer amplification that nucleated cell counts were estimated. Using immunoSEQ multiplex PCR, the repertoire was profiled, and TCRdb retains in-frame clones only, with some absent. The V and J calls and clone size are taken from that table; D and trimming were inferred from the DNA. The table records 150,000 to 200,000 clones, approximately 80% of them present only once. The trim removed 3 bases at V and 9 bases at J, leaving 17 bases unmatched. From germline, CDR1 is GTSNPN and CDR2 SVGIG (reference sequence). CDR3 length: 16 amino acids. Input material: peripheral blood. J is TRBJ2-1 and V is TRBV30, with TRBD1 matching over 7 bases. The TCR comes from a human donor in a cohort sampled during active COVID-19. The CDR3 region is CAWRTFRDSPSGEQFF. The CDR3 coding sequence is TGTGCCTGGAGGACGTTCCGGGACAGTCCTTCGGGTGAGCAGTTCTTC.